Sequencing of this T cell receptor (beta chain) was carried out in a study of vaccination and CD4 T cells after COVID-19. MiXCR was run by TCRdb on the PCR reads, yielding one entry per CDR3 protein. This table holds tens of thousands of distinct CDR3 sequences, roughly 53% found once. CDR1 SNHLY and CDR2 FYNNEI come from the germline V gene. There are 15 residues in the CDR3. V lost 5 bases, J lost 5 bases, and 4 bases stayed unmatched. The sample was CD4+ T cells from blood, taken before SARS-CoV-2 vaccination. The receptor was derived from a human donor who had recovered from COVID-19. The V call is TRBV2, the J call TRBJ2-2; TRBD1 agrees at 11 bases. CDR3 nucleotides: TGTGCCAGCAGTCGGGACAGGGGGTCGACCGGGGAGCTGTTTTTT. It specifies CASSRDRGSTGELFF.